Here is one T cell receptor beta chain with its context. As for time point: blood from clinic visit 5 months post-surgery; TSC patient then seizure free. CDR1 is SGHAT and CDR2 is FQNNGV in the germline V gene. With 3 bases removed from V and 6 bases from J, the gap between germline ends came to 5 bases. The CDR3 length is 11 residues. This sample was taken from a study of brain T cells in children with intractable seizures. Only in-frame clones appear in the TCRdb table, and some are missing; sequencing was by immunoSEQ multiplex PCR. Of about 320,000 clones detected, over 90% appear once; the ten largest clones hold 5% to 7%.

The clonotype comes from a boy under two years old with tuberous sclerosis and intractable seizures. The source material was peripheral blood, sampled more than 4 months after surgery. The rearrangement links TRBV11-2 to TRBJ2-5; D is unclear. The CDR3 nucleotides are TGTGCCAGCAGCTTGGGTCAGACCCAGTACTTC. This encodes CASSLGQTQYF.